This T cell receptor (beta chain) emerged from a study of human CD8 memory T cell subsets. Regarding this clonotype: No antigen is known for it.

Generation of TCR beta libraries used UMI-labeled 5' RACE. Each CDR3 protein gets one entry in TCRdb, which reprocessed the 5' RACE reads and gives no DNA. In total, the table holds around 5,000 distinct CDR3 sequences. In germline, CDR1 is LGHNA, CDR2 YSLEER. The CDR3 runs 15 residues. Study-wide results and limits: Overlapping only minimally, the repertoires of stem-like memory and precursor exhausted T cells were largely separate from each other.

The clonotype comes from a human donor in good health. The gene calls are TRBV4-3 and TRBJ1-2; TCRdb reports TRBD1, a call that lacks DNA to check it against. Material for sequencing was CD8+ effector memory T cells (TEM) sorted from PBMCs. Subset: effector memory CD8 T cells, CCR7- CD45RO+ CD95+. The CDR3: CASSQEMGDREGYTF.